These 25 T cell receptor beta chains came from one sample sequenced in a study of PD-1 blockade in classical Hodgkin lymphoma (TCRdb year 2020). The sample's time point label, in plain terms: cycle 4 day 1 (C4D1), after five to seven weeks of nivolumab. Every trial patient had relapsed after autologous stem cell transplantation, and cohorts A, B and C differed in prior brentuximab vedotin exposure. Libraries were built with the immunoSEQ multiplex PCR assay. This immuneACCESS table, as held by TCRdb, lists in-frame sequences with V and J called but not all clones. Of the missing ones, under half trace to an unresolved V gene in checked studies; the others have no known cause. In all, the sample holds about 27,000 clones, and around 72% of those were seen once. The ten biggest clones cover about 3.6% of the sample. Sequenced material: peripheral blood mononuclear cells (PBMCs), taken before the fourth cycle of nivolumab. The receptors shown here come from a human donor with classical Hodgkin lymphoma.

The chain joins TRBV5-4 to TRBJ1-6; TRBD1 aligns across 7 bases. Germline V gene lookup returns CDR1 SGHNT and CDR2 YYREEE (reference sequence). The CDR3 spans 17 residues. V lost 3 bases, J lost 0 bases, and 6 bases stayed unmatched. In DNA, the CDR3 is TGTGCCAGCAGCTCGCTGACAGGGAGCTCCTATAATTCACCCCTCCACTTT. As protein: CASSSLTGSSYNSPLHF.

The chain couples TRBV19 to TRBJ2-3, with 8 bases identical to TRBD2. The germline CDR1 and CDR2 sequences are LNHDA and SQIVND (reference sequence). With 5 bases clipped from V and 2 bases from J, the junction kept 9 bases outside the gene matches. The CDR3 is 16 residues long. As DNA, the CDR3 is TGTGCCAGTAGTTCTAGAGGAGCGGGGGACACAGATACGCAGTATTTT. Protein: CASSSRGAGDTDTQYF.

The DNA of the CDR3 is TGTGCCAGCAGCTTAGAGAGCAACACTGAAGCTTTCTTT. This sequence encodes CASSLESNTEAFF. The rearrangement links TRBV11-3 to TRBJ1-1; D gene unclear. The germline CDR1 and CDR2 sequences are SGHNT and YENEEA. CDR3 size: 13 residues. Trimming shortened V by 0 bases and J by 2 bases, and 4 bases separated the two germline ends.

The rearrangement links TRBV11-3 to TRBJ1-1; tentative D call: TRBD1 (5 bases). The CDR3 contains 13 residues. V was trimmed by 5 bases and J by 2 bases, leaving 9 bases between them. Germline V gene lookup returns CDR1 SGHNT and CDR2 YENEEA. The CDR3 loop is CASSGDHNTEAFF. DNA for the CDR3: TGTGCCAGCAGCGGGGACCACAACACTGAAGCTTTCTTT.

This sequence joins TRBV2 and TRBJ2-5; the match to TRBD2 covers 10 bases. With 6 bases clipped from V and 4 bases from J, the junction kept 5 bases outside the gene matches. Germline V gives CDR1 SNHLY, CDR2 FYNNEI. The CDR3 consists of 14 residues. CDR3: CASRGTSVLETQYF. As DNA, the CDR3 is TGTGCCAGCAGGGGGACTAGCGTTTTAGAGACCCAGTACTTC.

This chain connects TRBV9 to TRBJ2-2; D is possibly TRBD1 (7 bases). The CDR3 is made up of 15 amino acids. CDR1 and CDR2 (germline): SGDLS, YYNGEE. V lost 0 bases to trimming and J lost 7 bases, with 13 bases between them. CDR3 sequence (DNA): TGTGCCAGCAGCGTAGTCGGTCAGGGGGGCGGGGAGCTGTTTTTT. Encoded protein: CASSVVGQGGGELFF.

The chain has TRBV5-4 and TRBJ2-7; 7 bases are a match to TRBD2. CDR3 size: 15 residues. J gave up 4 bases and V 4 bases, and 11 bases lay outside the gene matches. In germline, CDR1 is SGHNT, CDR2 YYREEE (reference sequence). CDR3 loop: CASSASSGGLYEQYF. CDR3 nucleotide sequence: TGTGCCAGCAGCGCTTCTAGCGGAGGTTTGTACGAGCAGTACTTC. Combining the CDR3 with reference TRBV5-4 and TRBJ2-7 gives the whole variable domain ETGVTQSPTHLIKTRGQQVTLRCSSQSGHNTVSWYQQALGQGPQFIFQYYREEENGRGNFPPRFSGLQFPNYSSELNVNALELDDSALYLCASSASSGGLYEQYFGPGTRLTVT.

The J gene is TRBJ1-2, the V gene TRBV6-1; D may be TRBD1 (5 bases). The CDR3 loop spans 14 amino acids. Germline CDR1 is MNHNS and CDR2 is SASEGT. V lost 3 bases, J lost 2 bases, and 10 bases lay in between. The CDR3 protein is CASSESPGNYGYTF. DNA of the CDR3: TGTGCCAGCAGTGAGTCCCCAGGGAACTATGGCTACACCTTC.

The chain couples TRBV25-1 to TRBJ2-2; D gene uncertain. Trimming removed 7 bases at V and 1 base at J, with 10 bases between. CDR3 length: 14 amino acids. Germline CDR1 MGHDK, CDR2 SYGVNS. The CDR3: CASKSRENTGELFF. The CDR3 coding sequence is TGTGCCAGCAAGTCCCGAGAGAACACCGGGGAGCTGTTTTTT. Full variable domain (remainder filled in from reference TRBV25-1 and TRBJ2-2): EADIYQTPRYLVIGTGKKITLECSQTMGHDKMYWYQQDPGMELHLIHYSYGVNSTEKGDLSSESTVSRIRTEHFPLTLESARPSHTSQYLCASKSRENTGELFFGEGSRLTVL.

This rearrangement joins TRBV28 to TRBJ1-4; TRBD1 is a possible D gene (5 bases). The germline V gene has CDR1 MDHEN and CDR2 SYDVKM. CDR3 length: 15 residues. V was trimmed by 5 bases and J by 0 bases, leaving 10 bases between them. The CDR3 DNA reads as TGTGCCAGCAGTCGGCGGGGGGCAACTAATGAAAAACTGTTTTTT. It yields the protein CASSRRGATNEKLFF.

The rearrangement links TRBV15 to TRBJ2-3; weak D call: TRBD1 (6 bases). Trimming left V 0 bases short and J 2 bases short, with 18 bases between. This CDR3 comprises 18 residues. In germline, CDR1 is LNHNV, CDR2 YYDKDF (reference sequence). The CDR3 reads CATSREPTGLTNTDTQYF. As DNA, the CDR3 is TGTGCCACCAGCAGAGAACCAACAGGGCTCACCAACACAGATACGCAGTATTTT.

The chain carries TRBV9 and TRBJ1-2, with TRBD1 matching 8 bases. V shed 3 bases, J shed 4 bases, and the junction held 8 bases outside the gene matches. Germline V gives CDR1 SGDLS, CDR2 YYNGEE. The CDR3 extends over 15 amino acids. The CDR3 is CASSAGTGGLYGYTF. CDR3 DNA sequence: TGTGCCAGCAGCGCCGGGACAGGCGGGCTCTATGGCTACACCTTC.

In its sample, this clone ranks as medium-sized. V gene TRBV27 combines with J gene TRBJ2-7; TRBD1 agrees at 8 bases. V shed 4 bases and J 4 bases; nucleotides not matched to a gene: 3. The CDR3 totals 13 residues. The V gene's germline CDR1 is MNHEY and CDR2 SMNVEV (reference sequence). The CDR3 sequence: CASSSGTGYEQYF. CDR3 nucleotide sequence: TGTGCCAGCAGTTCCGGGACAGGTTACGAGCAGTACTTC.

The CDR3 DNA sequence: TGTGCCAGCAGCTTACGGGGGAGCACAGATACGCAGTATTTT. It translates to CASSLRGSTDTQYF. The chain employs TRBV7-9 and TRBJ2-3, with D tentatively TRBD2 (6 bases). Germline V lookup: CDR1 SEHNR, CDR2 FQNEAQ (reference sequence). The CDR3 loop spans 14 amino acids. Between the trimmed V and J ends, which lost 2 bases and 0 bases, there was a span of 6 bases.

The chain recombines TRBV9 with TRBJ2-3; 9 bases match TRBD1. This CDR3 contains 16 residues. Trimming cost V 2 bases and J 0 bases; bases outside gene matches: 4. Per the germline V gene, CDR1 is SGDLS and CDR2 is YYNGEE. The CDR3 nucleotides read TGTGCCAGCAGCGTTGGGACAGGGTCTAGCACAGATACGCAGTATTTT. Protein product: CASSVGTGSSTDTQYF.

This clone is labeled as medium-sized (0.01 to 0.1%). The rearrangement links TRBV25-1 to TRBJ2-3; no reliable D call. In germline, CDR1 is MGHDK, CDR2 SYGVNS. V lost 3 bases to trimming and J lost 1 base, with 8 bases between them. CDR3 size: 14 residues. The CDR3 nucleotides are TGTGCCAGCAGTGATCCCGACCGCACAGATACGCAGTATTTT. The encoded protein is CASSDPDRTDTQYF.

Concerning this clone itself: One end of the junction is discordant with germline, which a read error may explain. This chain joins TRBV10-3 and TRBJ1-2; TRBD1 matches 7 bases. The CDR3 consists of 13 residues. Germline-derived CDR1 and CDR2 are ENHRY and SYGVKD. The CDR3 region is CAIGRQGNFGYTF. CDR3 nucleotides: TGTGCCATCGGCCGACAGGGTAACTTTGGCTACACCTTC.

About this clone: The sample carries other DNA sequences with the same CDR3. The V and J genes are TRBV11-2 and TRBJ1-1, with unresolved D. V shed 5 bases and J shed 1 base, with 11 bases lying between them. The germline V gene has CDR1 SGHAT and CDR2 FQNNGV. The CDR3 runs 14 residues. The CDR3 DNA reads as TGTGCCAGCAGCCTCGGCGCTGGGAACACTGAAGCTTTCTTT. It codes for CASSLGAGNTEAFF.

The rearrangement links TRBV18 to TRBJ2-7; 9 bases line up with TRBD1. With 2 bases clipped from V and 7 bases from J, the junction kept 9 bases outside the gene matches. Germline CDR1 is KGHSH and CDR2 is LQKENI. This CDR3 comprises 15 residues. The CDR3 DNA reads TGTGCCAGCTCACCAGCGGGGACAGGGCTGAGGGAGCAGTACTTC. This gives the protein CASSPAGTGLREQYF.

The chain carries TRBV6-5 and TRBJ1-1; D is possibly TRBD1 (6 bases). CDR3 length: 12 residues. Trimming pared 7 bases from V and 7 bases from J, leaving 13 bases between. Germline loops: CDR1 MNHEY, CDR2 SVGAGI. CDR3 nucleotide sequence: TGTGCCAGCACCACAGGGAGTAGTGAAGCTTTCTTT. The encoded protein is CASTTGSSEAFF.

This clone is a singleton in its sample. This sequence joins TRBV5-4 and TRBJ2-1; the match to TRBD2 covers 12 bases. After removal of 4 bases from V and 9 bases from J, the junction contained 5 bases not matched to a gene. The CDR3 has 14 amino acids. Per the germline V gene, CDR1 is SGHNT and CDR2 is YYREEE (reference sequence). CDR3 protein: CASSPLTSGGEQFF. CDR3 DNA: TGTGCCAGCAGCCCATTGACTAGCGGGGGTGAGCAGTTCTTC.

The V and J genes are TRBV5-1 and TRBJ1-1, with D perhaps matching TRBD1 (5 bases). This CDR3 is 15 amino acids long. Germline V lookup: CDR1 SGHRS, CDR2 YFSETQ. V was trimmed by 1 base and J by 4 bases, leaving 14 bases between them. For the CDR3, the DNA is TGCGCCAGCAGCTTGCGTCAGGGTATTTTCACTGAAGCTTTCTTT. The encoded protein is CASSLRQGIFTEAFF. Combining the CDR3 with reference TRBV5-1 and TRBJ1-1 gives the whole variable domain KAGVTQTPRYLIKTRGQQVTLSCSPISGHRSVSWYQQTPGQGLQFLFEYFSETQRNKGNFPGRFSGRQFSNSRSEMNVSTLELGDSALYLCASSLRQGIFTEAFFGQGTRLTVV.

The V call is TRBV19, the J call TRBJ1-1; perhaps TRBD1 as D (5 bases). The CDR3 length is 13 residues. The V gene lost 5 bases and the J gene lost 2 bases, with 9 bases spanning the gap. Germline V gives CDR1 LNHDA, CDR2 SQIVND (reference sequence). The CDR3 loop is CASSPWTNTEAFF. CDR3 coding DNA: TGTGCCAGTAGTCCTTGGACAAACACTGAAGCTTTCTTT. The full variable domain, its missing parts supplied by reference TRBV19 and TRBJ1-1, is DGGITQSPKYLFRKEGQNVTLSCEQNLNHDAMYWYRQDPGQGLRLIYYSQIVNDFQKGDIAEGYSVSREKKESFPLTVTSAQKNPTAFYLCASSPWTNTEAFFGQGTRLTVV.

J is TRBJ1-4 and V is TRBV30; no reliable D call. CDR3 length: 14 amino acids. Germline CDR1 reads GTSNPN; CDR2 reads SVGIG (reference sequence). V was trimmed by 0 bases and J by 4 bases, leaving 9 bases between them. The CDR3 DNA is TGTGCCTGGAGTGTAACTGGGGTTAATGAAAAACTGTTTTTT. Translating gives CAWSVTGVNEKLFF.

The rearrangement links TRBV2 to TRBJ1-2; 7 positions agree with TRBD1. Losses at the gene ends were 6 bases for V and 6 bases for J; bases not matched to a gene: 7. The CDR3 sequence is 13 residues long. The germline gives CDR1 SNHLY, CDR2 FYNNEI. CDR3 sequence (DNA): TGTGCCAGCAGGCCACAGGGGTACCATGGCTACACCTTC. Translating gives CASRPQGYHGYTF.